This TCR beta chain came from a study of OX40 agonist ivuxolimab in advanced cancers. Sequencing used immunoSEQ multiplex PCR; TCRdb keeps in-frame clones, though not all of them. The table includes roughly 100,000 clones, less than 95% detected once. Trimming shortened V by 5 bases and J by 0 bases, and 14 bases separated the two germline ends. The CDR3 extends over 15 amino acids. Germline values: CDR1 SEHNR, CDR2 FQNEAQ (reference sequence). The chain recombines TRBV7-9 with TRBJ2-7; D could derive from TRBD1 or TRBD2 (6 bases each). Sequencing used CD4+ or CD8+ T cells sorted from blood, obtained in a trial of the OX40 agonist ivuxolimab. The receptor's source is an adult with an advanced solid tumor such as melanoma, head and neck, liver or kidney cancer. CDR3 coding DNA: TGTGCCAGCAGCCAAGGGGGGAGAGTCTCCTACGAGCAGTACTTC. It is translated as CASSQGGRVSYEQYF.